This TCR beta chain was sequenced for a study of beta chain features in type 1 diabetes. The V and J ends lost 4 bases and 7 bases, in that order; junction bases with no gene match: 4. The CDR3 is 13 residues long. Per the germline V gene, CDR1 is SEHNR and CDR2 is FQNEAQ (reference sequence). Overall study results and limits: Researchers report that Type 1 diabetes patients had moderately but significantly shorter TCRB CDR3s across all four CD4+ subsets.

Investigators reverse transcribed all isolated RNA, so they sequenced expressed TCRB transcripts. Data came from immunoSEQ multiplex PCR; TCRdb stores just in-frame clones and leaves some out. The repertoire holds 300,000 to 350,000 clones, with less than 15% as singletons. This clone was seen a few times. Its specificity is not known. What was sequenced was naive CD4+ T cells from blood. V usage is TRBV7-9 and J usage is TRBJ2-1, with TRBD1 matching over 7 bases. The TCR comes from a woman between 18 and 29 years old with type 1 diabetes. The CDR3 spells CASSWDSRNEQFF. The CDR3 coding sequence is TGTGCCAGCAGCTGGGACAGCCGGAATGAGCAGTTCTTC.